This T cell receptor (beta chain) originates from a study of cytomegalovirus exposure and HLA in healthy donors. It was with 60 Vbeta and 13 Jbeta primers that the PCR ran. The assay was immunoSEQ multiplex PCR, and TCRdb's table has in-frame clones only and misses some. The sample contains 170,000 or so clones, 77% of which appear only once. The trim removed 0 bases at V and 4 bases at J, leaving 6 bases unmatched. This CDR3 region has 16 residues. The germline gives CDR1 SGDLS, CDR2 YYNGEE. Specimen: PBMCs. The TCR comes from a woman aged 55-70 years in good health and CMV-seropositive. The rearrangement joins TRBV9 to TRBJ2-1, with 8 bases aligning to TRBD2. This CDR3 is CASSVGVAGFYNEQFF. CDR3 in DNA: TGTGCCAGCAGCGTAGGAGTAGCGGGGTTTTACAATGAGCAGTTCTTC.